The present T cell receptor (beta chain) was sequenced within a study of T cells in Graves' hyperthyroidism and ophthalmopathy. This clonotype was seen ten or more times. The investigators amplified TCR beta CDR3 regions from RNA transcripts. The HTBI primer set was used in a first-round RT-PCR of the TCR CDR3. Via MiXCR, TCRdb re-called the multiplex PCR reads, giving one row per CDR3 protein. The sample lists almost 600,000 distinct CDR3 sequences; about 45% were seen once. The specimen sequenced was peripheral blood or thyroid tissue (not recorded which). The clonotype comes from a woman aged 18-30 years with Graves' hyperthyroidism.

For the CDR3, the DNA is TGCGCCAGCAAAGGCACAGGGGGGAACACTGAAGCTTTCTTT. Its translation is CASKGTGGNTEAFF. V usage is TRBV10-2 and J usage is TRBJ1-1, with 8 bases aligning to TRBD1. Germline loops: CDR1 WSHSY, CDR2 SAAADI. This CDR3 is built from 14 residues. V was pared by 7 bases and J by 1 base, with 5 bases of the junction left unmatched.